This T cell receptor (beta chain) comes out of a study of blood T cell repertoires in COVID-19. Study-wide background: In each case, the material was cDNA or gDNA derived from T cells, B-cell-depleted T cells, or PBMCs.

The CDR3 is 14 residues long. Between the trimmed V and J ends, which lost 8 bases and 6 bases, there was a span of 16 bases. Germline assignment: CDR1 KGHSH and CDR2 LQKENI. TCRdb keeps only in-frame clones here, not all; method: immunoSEQ multiplex PCR. This table holds around 290,000 clones, under 90% found once. Either two negative PCRs, clearance, or symptom resolution qualified Cohort 3 donors as recovered. The sequence was collected from a woman in her forties who had recovered from COVID-19. The sequenced material came from PBMCs or T cells enriched from blood (not recorded which). The chain recombines TRBV18 with TRBJ1-4; D may be TRBD1 (6 bases). Written as DNA, the CDR3 is TGTGCCAGCGTATCGGGGGGCGCGGATGAAAAACTGTTTTTT. The encoded protein is CASVSGGADEKLFF. The full variable domain, completed using reference TRBV18 and TRBJ1-4, is NAGVMQNPRHLVRRRGQEARLRCSPMKGHSHVYWYRQLPEEGLKFMVYLQKENIIDESGMPKERFSAEFPKEGPSILRIQQVVRGDSAAYFCASVSGGADEKLFFGSGTQLSVL.